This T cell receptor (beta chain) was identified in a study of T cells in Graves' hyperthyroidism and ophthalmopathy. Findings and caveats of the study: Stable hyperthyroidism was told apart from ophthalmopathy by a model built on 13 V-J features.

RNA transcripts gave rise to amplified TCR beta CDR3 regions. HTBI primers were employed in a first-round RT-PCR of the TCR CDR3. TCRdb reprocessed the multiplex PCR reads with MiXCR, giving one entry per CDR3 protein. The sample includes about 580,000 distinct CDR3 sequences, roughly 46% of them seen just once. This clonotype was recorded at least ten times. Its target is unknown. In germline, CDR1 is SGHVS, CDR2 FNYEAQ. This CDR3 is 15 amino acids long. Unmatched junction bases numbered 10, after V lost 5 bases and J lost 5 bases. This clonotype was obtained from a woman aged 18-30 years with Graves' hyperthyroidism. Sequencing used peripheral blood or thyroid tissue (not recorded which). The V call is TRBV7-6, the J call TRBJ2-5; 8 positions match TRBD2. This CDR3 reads CASSPLSGRGETQYF. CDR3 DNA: TGTGCCAGCAGCCCCCTAAGCGGGAGAGGGGAGACCCAGTACTTC. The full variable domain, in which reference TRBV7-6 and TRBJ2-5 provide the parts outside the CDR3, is GAGVSQSPRYKVTKRGQDVALRCDPISGHVSLYWYRQALGQGPEFLTYFNYEAQQDKSGLPNDRFSAERPEGSISTLTIQRTEQRDSAMYRCASSPLSGRGETQYFGPGTRLLVL.